The 18 T cell receptor beta chains given below trace back to one sample, sequenced in a study of T cells expressing NK-cell markers. TCRdb re-called the 5' RACE reads, yielding one record per CDR3 amino acid sequence without DNA. The sample includes a few hundred thousand distinct CDR3 sequences. The sample comprised blood T cells: a sorted CD56 or NKG2C T cell subset, CD4+ or CD8+ T cells, or bulk PBMC T cells (not recorded which). The receptors were sampled from a man aged 18 to 29 in good health.

This chain links TRBV12-3 or TRBV12-4 with TRBJ2-5; TCRdb's D gene call, TRBD1, goes unchecked for lack of DNA. This CDR3 has 12 amino acids. CDR3 protein: CASRGGVETQYF.

The chain recombines TRBV12-2 with TRBJ2-5; TCRdb's assignment of TRBD1 cannot be checked, as there is no DNA. TRBV12-2 is flagged as a pseudogene. The length of the CDR3 is 15 residues. CDR3 sequence: CASRLVGGSSETQYF.

V and J are TRBV18 and TRBJ2-2. CDR3 length: 13 amino acids. Germline V gene lookup returns CDR1 KGHSH and CDR2 LQKENI. This chain's CDR3 is CASSPSRTGELFF.

This chain connects TRBV5-1 to TRBJ2-1; the TCRdb D gene call, TRBD1, has no DNA to confirm it. The CDR3 loop spans 14 amino acids. Germline CDR1 is SGHRS and CDR2 is YFSETQ. The CDR3 protein is CASRVVGGTNEQFF.

CDR3 in amino acids: CASCRLTSGSSGELFF. The chain joins TRBV5-1 to TRBJ2-2; TCRdb's D gene call, TRBD2, goes unchecked for lack of DNA. The CDR3 consists of 16 residues. CDR1 and CDR2 (germline): SGHRS, YFSETQ.

The J gene is TRBJ2-7, the V gene TRBV6-5; the D call from TCRdb, TRBD1, cannot be confirmed without DNA. Germline lookup yields CDR1 MNHEY and CDR2 SVGAGI. The length of the CDR3 is 16 residues. CDR3 region: CASSYSGRGRGNEQYF.

This chain links TRBV14 with TRBJ1-2; TCRdb outputs TRBD1, but without DNA this stays unchecked. CDR3 size: 13 residues. CDR1 is SGHDN and CDR2 is FVKESK in the germline V gene. The CDR3 reads CASSHGQSYGYTF.

The V call is TRBV5-1, the J call TRBJ2-2; TCRdb designates TRBD2, a call that cannot be tested without DNA. The germline V gene encodes CDR1 SGHRS and CDR2 YFSETQ. The CDR3 loop spans 18 amino acids. The CDR3 sequence: CASSFLAGGELNTGELFF.

The chain joins TRBV30 to TRBJ1-6; the TRBD1 assignment by TCRdb is unverifiable without DNA. Germline lookup yields CDR1 GTSNPN and CDR2 SVGIG (reference sequence). CDR3 length equals 15 residues. The CDR3 sequence: CAWRGRGLDDSPLHF.

This chain links TRBV7-9 with TRBJ1-1; checking the TCRdb D call of TRBD1 is not possible without DNA. This CDR3 contains 13 residues. Germline V lookup: CDR1 SEHNR, CDR2 FQNEAQ (reference sequence). The CDR3: CASSSRQGTEAFF.

The gene calls are TRBV12-3 or TRBV12-4 and TRBJ2-1; TCRdb gives TRBD1 as the D gene, but with no DNA this cannot be confirmed. This CDR3 region has 15 residues. The CDR3 sequence: CASSYRDRVGDEQFF.

The chain joins TRBV14 to TRBJ2-5; TCRdb names TRBD2, which stays unverified in the absence of DNA. Germline CDR1 is SGHDN and CDR2 is FVKESK. CDR3 size: 15 residues. The CDR3 loop is CASSQGLAGRETQYF.

The chain employs TRBV6-1 and TRBJ1-6; the TCRdb D gene call, TRBD1, has no DNA to confirm it. Germline CDR1 and CDR2: MNHNS and SASEGT. CDR3 size: 15 residues. CDR3: CASSLGDSYNSPLHF.

The rearrangement links TRBV5-1 to TRBJ2-3; the D gene TCRdb calls, TRBD1, cannot be checked with no DNA. CDR3 length equals 14 residues. The germline gives CDR1 SGHRS, CDR2 YFSETQ. CDR3 sequence reads: CASSPGPGTDTQYF.

V and J are TRBV12-3 or TRBV12-4 and TRBJ2-3; TCRdb's D call, TRBD1, is unchecked because there is no DNA. The CDR3 consists of 14 residues. CDR3 protein: CASSDRGLTDTQYF.

This chain links TRBV6-2 or TRBV6-3 with TRBJ1-2; TCRdb selects TRBD1, and the lack of DNA leaves this call unchecked. Germline V CDR1 and CDR2: MNHEY, SVGEGT. This CDR3 is 13 amino acids long. CDR3 in amino acids: CASRRQRNYGYTF.

V gene TRBV6-1 combines with J gene TRBJ2-3; absent DNA, TCRdb's TRBD1 call cannot be checked. Looked up from germline, CDR1 is MNHNS and CDR2 is SASEGT. The CDR3 has 13 amino acids. This CDR3 reads CASRRGHADTQYF.

The V gene is TRBV24-1, the J gene TRBJ2-1. Germline V gene lookup returns CDR1 KGHDR and CDR2 SFDVKD. The CDR3 covers 13 residues. CDR3 in amino acids: CATQRNSYNEQFF.